Presented here are 19 T cell receptor beta chains from one specimen sequenced in a study of blood T cell repertoires in COVID-19. Sequenced by immunoSEQ multiplex PCR; TCRdb stores in-frame clones only, minus some. The profile shows about 250,000 clones, 82% of them singletons. The sequenced sample consisted of peripheral blood. These receptors came from a woman older than 75 with active or convalescent COVID-19.

The chain has TRBV20-1 and TRBJ1-5, with TRBD1 identical over 7 bases. The CDR3 spans 15 residues. J lost 7 bases, V lost 3 bases, and 12 bases had no gene match. Germline CDR1 is DFQATT and CDR2 is SNEGSKA (reference sequence). CDR3 bases: TGCAGTGCTAGTAGAGGGCAGGGGGTGTCACAGCCCCAGCATTTT. Its translation: CSASRGQGVSQPQHF.

There are a few counts of this clone. V gene TRBV28 combines with J gene TRBJ2-7; the match to TRBD2 covers 9 bases. Germline V lookup: CDR1 MDHEN, CDR2 SYDVKM. The CDR3 contains 14 residues. The V gene end was trimmed by 2 bases and the J gene end by 5 bases; junction bases not matched to a gene: 4. The CDR3 spells CASSLGGRADEQYF. The CDR3 nucleotides are TGTGCCAGCAGTTTAGGCGGGAGGGCCGACGAGCAGTACTTC.

The chain carries TRBV18 and TRBJ1-5; tentative D call: TRBD1 (5 bases). Germline V lookup: CDR1 KGHSH, CDR2 LQKENI. The CDR3 is 16 residues long. Trimming pared 3 bases from V and 3 bases from J, leaving 15 bases between. The CDR3 coding sequence is TGTGCCAGCTCACCTAATAGCAGGGAAAACAATCAGCCCCAGCATTTT. Its protein is CASSPNSRENNQPQHF.

This clone has only a few counts. This CDR3 reads CASGTGGAGELFF. As DNA, the CDR3 is TGTGCCAGCGGGACAGGGGGCGCCGGGGAGCTGTTTTTT. The chain recombines TRBV5-4 with TRBJ2-2; TRBD1 agrees at 12 bases. The ends lost 7 bases at V and 6 bases at J; junction bases unmatched: 1. This CDR3 has 13 residues. Germline V gene data show CDR1 as SGHNT and CDR2 as YYREEE (reference sequence).

The chain carries TRBV5-1 and TRBJ2-1, with TRBD1 as a possible D gene (5 bases). Trimming shortened V by 0 bases and J by 5 bases, and 18 bases separated the two germline ends. Germline V CDR1 and CDR2: SGHRS, YFSETQ. This CDR3 region has 17 residues. For the CDR3, the DNA is TGCGCCAGCAGCTTGGAGGCAGCCCTAGTGGGGCACAATGAGCAGTTCTTC. This translates into CASSLEAALVGHNEQFF.

J is TRBJ2-3 and V is TRBV2; the D gene is possibly TRBD1 (6 bases). Trimming took off 10 bases at V and 4 bases at J, with 21 bases between the two ends. CDR3 length: 15 residues. The germline V gene encodes CDR1 SNHLY and CDR2 FYNNEI. CDR3 protein: CATRNRALPSDTQYF. The DNA for the CDR3 is TGTGCCACCAGGAACAGGGCCCTCCCCTCAGATACGCAGTATTTT.

Here the CDR3 reads CASSWSAWTPEQYF. CDR3 coding DNA: TGTGCCAGCAGTTGGTCTGCTTGGACACCCGAGCAGTACTTC. The chain recombines TRBV6-2 or TRBV6-3 with TRBJ2-7; a possible D gene is TRBD1 (5 bases). V was trimmed by 4 bases and J by 6 bases, leaving 16 bases between them. The CDR3 runs to 14 residues. The germline V gene has CDR1 MNHEY and CDR2 SVGEGT.

This rearrangement joins TRBV4-2 to TRBJ2-3, with 11 bases aligning to TRBD2. V trimming: 4 bases; J trimming: 2 bases; junction bases outside the gene matches: 8. The germline V gene has CDR1 LGHNA and CDR2 YNFKEQ. The CDR3 extends over 17 amino acids. Here the CDR3 reads CASSRGLAEVSTDTQYF. Here the CDR3 DNA reads TGTGCCAGCAGCCGGGGACTAGCGGAAGTTTCCACAGATACGCAGTATTTT.

The rearrangement links TRBV24-1 to TRBJ2-3, with a possible D match to TRBD2 (6 bases). With 11 bases removed from V and 2 bases from J, the gap between germline ends came to 10 bases. CDR3 size: 12 residues. Germline values: CDR1 KGHDR, CDR2 SFDVKD. The CDR3 DNA follows: TGTGCCAGTAGCGGCTCCACAGATACGCAGTATTTT. Translating gives CASSGSTDTQYF.

The chain is built from TRBV27 and TRBJ1-4, with 10 positions matching TRBD1. This CDR3 is built from 15 residues. Per the germline V gene, CDR1 is MNHEY and CDR2 is SMNVEV (reference sequence). J lost 3 bases, V lost 4 bases, and 2 bases had no gene match. In DNA, the CDR3 is TGTGCCAGCAGTTATGGACAGGGGGCTAATGAAAAACTGTTTTTT. Translation gives CASSYGQGANEKLFF.

V and J are TRBV5-1 and TRBJ2-1; 7 bases are shared with TRBD2. The CDR3 is 15 amino acids. Germline V lookup: CDR1 SGHRS, CDR2 YFSETQ. The junction had 11 bases not matched to a gene; V was cut back by 0 bases and J by 11 bases. This CDR3 is CASSLEGGRAYQQFF. Here the CDR3 DNA reads TGCGCCAGCAGCTTGGAAGGCGGGAGAGCCTATCAGCAGTTCTTC.

J is TRBJ2-7 and V is TRBV19; D might be TRBD2 (5 bases). Germline assignment: CDR1 LNHDA and CDR2 SQIVND (reference sequence). The CDR3 has 14 amino acids. V was shortened by 3 bases and J by 4 bases, with 13 bases between the two germline ends. The CDR3 sequence: CASSMAGGWYEQYF. CDR3 DNA: TGTGCCAGTAGTATGGCAGGAGGTTGGTACGAGCAGTACTTC.

The rearrangement links TRBV25-1 to TRBJ2-1; D might be TRBD1 (5 bases). Germline lookup yields CDR1 MGHDK and CDR2 SYGVNS. The CDR3 consists of 13 residues. V lost 7 bases and J 5 bases, leaving 12 bases between the germline ends. The CDR3: CASIGRADNEQFF. For the CDR3, the DNA is TGTGCCAGCATTGGCAGGGCGGACAATGAGCAGTTCTTC.

This clone was found many times. This chain uses TRBV2 with TRBJ1-4; 11 positions agree with TRBD1. The CDR3 consists of 14 residues. The J segment lost 10 bases and the V segment lost 5 bases, leaving 6 bases of the junction unmatched. Germline V gene sequence: CDR1 SNHLY, CDR2 FYNNEI. In DNA form, the CDR3 reads TGTGCCAGCAGTTGGACAGGGGGCGCCGGAAAACTGTTTTTT. It is translated as CASSWTGGAGKLFF.

The chain recombines TRBV18 with TRBJ1-5, with D possibly TRBD1 on 6 matching bases. Germline V gives CDR1 KGHSH, CDR2 LQKENI. The CDR3 sequence is 15 residues long. V gave up 3 bases and J gave up 5 bases, with 14 bases separating them. The CDR3 here is CASSPSQGIDQPQHF. The CDR3 DNA follows: TGTGCCAGCTCACCGAGTCAGGGGATCGATCAGCCCCAGCATTTT. The full variable domain, with the rest looked up from reference TRBV18 and TRBJ1-5, is NAGVMQNPRHLVRRRGQEARLRCSPMKGHSHVYWYRQLPEEGLKFMVYLQKENIIDESGMPKERFSAEFPKEGPSILRIQQVVRGDSAAYFCASSPSQGIDQPQHFGDGTRLSIL.

This chain connects TRBV4-1 to TRBJ1-4; TRBD1 matches 7 bases. The CDR3 totals 12 residues. V lost 5 bases and J lost 10; bases outside the gene matches: 4. CDR1 and CDR2 from the germline V gene are MGHRA and YSYEKL. CDR3 DNA: TGCGCCAGCAGCTATGACAGGGCAAAACTGTTTTTT. Its protein product is CASSYDRAKLFF.

J is TRBJ2-5 and V is TRBV7-8; D might be TRBD2 (5 bases). The CDR3 is 14 residues long. The V end was cut by 5 bases, the J end by 5 bases, with 15 bases between. Germline values: CDR1 SGHVS, CDR2 FQNEAQ. CDR3 sequence: CASSTDRGDETQYF. The DNA of the CDR3 is TGTGCCAGCAGCACGGACCGGGGTGACGAGACCCAGTACTTC.

The chain joins TRBV28 to TRBJ1-5, with 9 bases identical to TRBD1. The junction had 16 bases not matched to a gene; V was cut back by 7 bases and J by 3 bases. The CDR3 is made up of 18 amino acids. CDR1 and CDR2 (germline): MDHEN, SYDVKM. The DNA for the CDR3 is TGTGCCAGCACCCTCCCGAGACAGGGGGTAGGGGACAATCAGCCCCAGCATTTT. This encodes CASTLPRQGVGDNQPQHF.

The chain has TRBV10-3 and TRBJ2-5; 14 bases are a match to TRBD2. The CDR3 loop spans 16 amino acids. V shed 6 bases and J 5 bases; nucleotides not matched to a gene: 8. Germline loops: CDR1 ENHRY, CDR2 SYGVKD. CDR3 loop: CAISRGLAGGFETQYF. The DNA of the CDR3 is TGTGCCATCAGCCGAGGACTAGCGGGGGGTTTTGAGACCCAGTACTTC.